Sequencing of this T cell receptor beta chain was carried out in a study of regulatory T cells in long-lasting Graves disease. Trimming cost V 5 bases and J 13 bases; bases outside gene matches: 15. This CDR3 is 15 amino acids long. Germline assignment: CDR1 MNHEY and CDR2 SMNVEV (reference sequence). Indicated time point: newly diagnosed GD, antithyroid drugs for less than 3 months. RNA isolated from PBMCs was used to make the TCR library. To make TCR beta libraries, researchers used iRepertoire HTBI primers and Arm-PCR of CDR3 regions. Via MiXCR, TCRdb re-called the multiplex PCR reads, giving one row per CDR3 protein. This sample has around 400,000 distinct CDR3 sequences; approximately 10% occur once, and the top ten carry about 20%. This clonotype was detected many times. This same sample was also taken into another study, of T cells in Graves' hyperthyroidism and ophthalmopathy.

This TCR derives from a woman in her late teens or twenties with Graves disease. This specimen consisted of peripheral blood mononuclear cells (PBMCs), obtained at new diagnosis, from a patient treated with antithyroid drugs. The V and J genes are TRBV27 and TRBJ2-1, with 9 bases fitting TRBD1. The DNA for the CDR3 is TGTGCCAGCAGTACCGGGACAGGGTCCGTTTTAGGTCAGTTCTTC. It translates to CASSTGTGSVLGQFF.